What follows are 18 T cell receptor beta chains derived from one specimen sequenced in a study of blood T cells in healthy people across ages. Through a sample-barcoded 5' primer and a J-beta primer mix, a second PCR was run for roughly 7 to 11 cycles. Each CDR3 protein gets one entry after TCRdb re-called the 5' RACE reads with MiXCR. The sample contains fewer than 2,000,000 distinct CDR3 sequences, 35% to 50% of which appear only once. Sequencing was performed on blood. These receptors were collected from a human donor in good health.

The rearrangement links TRBV7-3 to TRBJ2-4; no definite D call. Germline V lookup: CDR1 SGHTA, CDR2 FQGTGA. V was clipped by 0 bases and J by 6 bases, with 12 bases between them. The CDR3 extends over 15 amino acids. The CDR3 sequence is CASSLTSPFTNIQYF. DNA for the CDR3: TGTGCCAGCAGCTTAACATCACCTTTTACAAACATTCAGTACTTC.

The V and J genes are TRBV11-1 and TRBJ2-7; TRBD2 matches at 13 bases. Germline values: CDR1 SGHAT, CDR2 FQDESV (reference sequence). The length of the CDR3 is 16 residues. V was clipped by 5 bases and J by 1 base; unmatched bases: 5. CDR3 bases: TGTGCCAGCAGCCAGACTAGCGGGGGGCTTTCCTACGAGCAGTACTTC. As protein: CASSQTSGGLSYEQYF. Full variable domain (rest looked up from reference TRBV11-1 and TRBJ2-7): EAEVAQSPRYKITEKSQAVAFWCDPISGHATLYWYRQILGQGPELLVQFQDESVVDDSQLPKDRFSAERLKGVDSTLKIQPAELGDSAMYLCASSQTSGGLSYEQYFGPGTRLTVT.

This clonotype has a handful of counts. This chain connects TRBV20-1 to TRBJ1-2; a weak D match, TRBD1 (5 bases). The CDR3 extends over 12 amino acids. The ends were cut back, 8 bases at V and 2 bases at J, with 12 bases in the middle. Looked up from germline, CDR1 is DFQATT and CDR2 is SNEGSKA (reference sequence). The CDR3 spells CSFKGRNYGYTF. CDR3 nucleotide sequence: TGCAGTTTTAAGGGGAGGAACTATGGCTACACCTTC.

With respect to this clonotype: An end of the junction does not agree with germline; a read error may underlie this. The genes are TRBV12-3 or TRBV12-4 and TRBJ1-2; TRBD1 matches 8 bases. The CDR3 runs to 13 residues. The CDR3 nucleotides read TGTGCCAGCATGGGACAGGTTAACTATGGCTACGCCTTC. This encodes CASMGQVNYGYAF.

This clonotype was found many times. The CDR3 is CASSLAGLSNYGYTF. As DNA, the CDR3 is TGTGCCAGCAGCTTAGCGGGACTTTCTAACTATGGCTACACCTTC. The chain joins TRBV7-9 to TRBJ1-2; the D gene is possibly TRBD1 (5 bases). The CDR3 is 15 amino acids. The V and J ends lost 0 bases and 0 bases respectively, with 8 bases between them. The germline CDR1 and CDR2 sequences are SEHNR and FQNEAQ (reference sequence).

As for this clonotype: A junction boundary mismatches the germline segment, possibly from a read error. The CDR3 loop reads CASTSGGGSNYGCTF. The CDR3 nucleotides are TGCGCCAGCACCTCAGGGGGTGGCTCTAACTATGGCTGCACCTTC. The rearrangement joins TRBV5-1 to TRBJ1-2, with TRBD1 matching over 7 bases. Germline CDR1 SGHRS, CDR2 YFSETQ. This CDR3 has 15 residues.

This clonotype was picked up a small number of times. The rearrangement links TRBV14 to TRBJ2-6; perhaps TRBD2 as D (6 bases). This CDR3 spans 19 amino acids. Germline V CDR1 and CDR2: SGHDN, FVKESK. Trimming pared 0 bases from V and 1 base from J, leaving 16 bases between. The CDR3: CASSQESMLGLSGANVLTF. In DNA form, the CDR3 reads TGTGCCAGCAGCCAAGAATCGATGCTGGGACTTTCTGGGGCCAACGTCCTGACTTTC. Based on the CDR3 plus reference TRBV14 and TRBJ2-6, the full variable domain is EAGVTQFPSHSVIEKGQTVTLRCDPISGHDNLYWYRRVMGKEIKFLLHFVKESKQDESGMPNNRFLAERTGGTYSTLKVQPAELEDSGVYFCASSQESMLGLSGANVLTFGAGSRLTVL.

The rearrangement links TRBV7-2 to TRBJ2-1; 8 bases match TRBD1. Unmatched junction bases numbered 4, after V lost 2 bases and J lost 4 bases. The CDR3 is 15 amino acids. Per the germline V gene, CDR1 is SGHTA and CDR2 is FQGNSA. The CDR3 loop reads CASSLTGGKYNEQFF. CDR3 bases: TGTGCCAGCAGCTTAACAGGGGGGAAGTACAATGAGCAGTTCTTC.

The chain recombines TRBV4-3 with TRBJ2-1; perhaps TRBD2 as D (7 bases). The germline V gene encodes CDR1 LGHNA and CDR2 YSLEER. The CDR3 consists of 16 residues. Trimming removed 4 bases at V and 6 bases at J, with 19 bases between. CDR3 region: CASSRVVSRGGNEQFF. CDR3 bases: TGCGCCAGCAGCCGAGTCGTCTCAAGGGGGGGCAATGAGCAGTTCTTC.

This clonotype was recorded at least ten times. The chain links TRBV28 to TRBJ2-7, with TRBD2 matching 7 bases. Losses at the gene ends were 2 bases for V and 4 bases for J; bases not matched to a gene: 2. The CDR3 totals 13 residues. Looked up from germline, CDR1 is MDHEN and CDR2 is SYDVKM. The CDR3 DNA sequence: TGTGCCAGCAGTTTAGGGGAGGGGTACGAGCAGTACTTC. It codes for CASSLGEGYEQYF.

On this clonotype: The CDR3 ends on some other residue instead of the conserved phenylalanine or tryptophan, so this is likely a read error. This chain links TRBV9 with TRBJ1-2; D is unclear. V was trimmed by 3 bases and J by 4 bases, leaving 13 bases between them. Germline V gives CDR1 SGDLS, CDR2 YYNGEE. CDR3 length equals 14 residues. The CDR3 bases are TGTGCCAGCAGCGGAACGACTAAACCCTATGGCTACACCGTC. This gives the protein CASSGTTKPYGYTV.

The chain couples TRBV5-1 to TRBJ2-7, with a possible D match to TRBD2 (5 bases). V was cut by 0 bases and J by 2 bases, with 12 bases left in between. CDR3 size: 15 residues. Germline V gene sequence: CDR1 SGHRS, CDR2 YFSETQ. CDR3 coding DNA: TGCGCCAGCAGCTTGGTGGGAGATGCTACCTACGAGCAGTACTTC. It specifies CASSLVGDATYEQYF.

The chain employs TRBV24-1 and TRBJ2-3; unclear D gene. Per the germline V gene, CDR1 is KGHDR and CDR2 is SFDVKD. Trimming cost V 1 base and J 4 bases, with 11 bases left between them. The CDR3 has 15 amino acids. CDR3 sequence reads: CATSDLSSGADTQYF. The CDR3 DNA sequence: TGTGCCACCAGTGATTTATCCTCCGGAGCAGATACGCAGTATTTT.

This clonotype showed up just once. The V gene is TRBV29-1, the J gene TRBJ1-2, with D possibly matching TRBD1 (6 bases). V was shortened by 3 bases and J by 8 bases, with 16 bases between the two germline ends. Germline assignment: CDR1 SQVTM and CDR2 ANQGSEA. This CDR3 has 13 residues. The CDR3 region has the DNA TGCAGCGTTGATCGAACAGGGAGAGGAGGCTACACCTTC. It codes for CSVDRTGRGGYTF. Full variable domain (remainder filled in from reference TRBV29-1 and TRBJ1-2): SAVISQKPSRDICQRGTSLTIQCQVDSQVTMMFWYRQQPGQSLTLIATANQGSEATYESGFVIDKFPISRPNLTFSTLTVSNMSPEDSSIYLCSVDRTGRGGYTFGSGTRLTVV.

Note on this clonotype: At one boundary the junction diverges from the germline segment, which might be a read error. This rearrangement joins TRBV7-2 to TRBJ2-1; 8 bases align to TRBD2. The CDR3 sequence is 15 residues long. Germline CDR1 is SGHTA and CDR2 is FQGNSA. CDR3 DNA: TGTGCCAGCAGCTTTAGGGCGGGGGGTTACAATGAGCGGTTCTTC. Translation gives CASSFRAGGYNERFF. The full variable domain, its missing parts supplied by reference TRBV7-2 and TRBJ2-1, is GAGVSQSPSNKVTEKGKDVELRCDPISGHTALYWYRQSLGQGLEFLIYFQGNSAPDKSGLPSDRFSAERTGGSVSTLTIQRTQQEDSAVYLCASSFRAGGYNERFFGPGTRLTVL.

This clonotype was detected only a few times. The rearrangement joins TRBV7-3 to TRBJ1-2; D gene ambiguous. The ends were cut back, 1 base at V and 3 bases at J, with 9 bases in the middle. Germline V gene sequence: CDR1 SGHTA, CDR2 FQGTGA. The CDR3 covers 14 residues. CDR3 sequence: CASSLKPGDYGYTF. The DNA of the CDR3 is TGTGCCAGCAGCTTAAAACCCGGTGACTATGGCTACACCTTC. The variable domain in full, completed from reference TRBV7-3 and TRBJ1-2, reads GAGVSQTPSNKVTEKGKYVELRCDPISGHTALYWYRQSLGQGPEFLIYFQGTGAADDSGLPNDRFFAVRPEGSVSTLKIQRTERGDSAVYLCASSLKPGDYGYTFGSGTRLTVV.

The rearrangement links TRBV25-1 to TRBJ1-5; no definite D call. V was clipped by 6 bases and J by 6 bases, with 12 bases between them. CDR1 MGHDK and CDR2 SYGVNS come from the germline V gene. The CDR3 covers 13 residues. CDR3 sequence reads: CASREWEAQPQHF. CDR3 sequence (DNA): TGTGCCAGCAGGGAGTGGGAGGCTCAGCCCCAGCATTTT.

There are a few counts of this clonotype. The rearrangement uses TRBV27 and TRBJ2-3; no definite D call. V lost 0 bases, J lost 0 bases, and 10 bases lay in between. CDR1 and CDR2 (germline): MNHEY, SMNVEV (reference sequence). The CDR3 loop spans 16 amino acids. The CDR3 nucleotides read TGTGCCAGCAGTTTATCGGCGGTCTCTAGCACAGATACGCAGTATTTT. Its protein is CASSLSAVSSTDTQYF.